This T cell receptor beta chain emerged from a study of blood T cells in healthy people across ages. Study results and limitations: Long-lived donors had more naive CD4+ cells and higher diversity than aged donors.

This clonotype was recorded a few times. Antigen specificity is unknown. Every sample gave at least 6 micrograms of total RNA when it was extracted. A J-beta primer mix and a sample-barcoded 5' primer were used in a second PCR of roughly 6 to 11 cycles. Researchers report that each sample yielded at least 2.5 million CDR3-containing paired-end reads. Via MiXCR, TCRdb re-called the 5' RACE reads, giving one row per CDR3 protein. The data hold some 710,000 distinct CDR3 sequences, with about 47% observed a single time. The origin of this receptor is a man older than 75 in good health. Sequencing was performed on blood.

This CDR3 reads CSAKLADPVYEQYF. The CDR3 nucleotides are TGCAGTGCAAAACTAGCGGACCCCGTATACGAGCAGTACTTC. The chain has TRBV20-1 and TRBJ2-7; TRBD2 aligns across 8 bases. CDR1 and CDR2 from the germline V gene are DFQATT and SNEGSKA (reference sequence). The length of the CDR3 is 14 residues. J gave up 4 bases and V 6 bases, and 11 bases lay outside the gene matches.